The present T cell receptor (beta chain) was sequenced within a study of blood T cell repertoires in COVID-19. Repertoires were generated with immunoSEQ multiplex PCR, while TCRdb's copy carries only in-frame clones and drops some. The sample has around 300,000 clones, about nine tenths seen once. The ends were cut back, 0 bases at V and 3 bases at J, with 8 bases in the middle. The CDR3 extends over 14 amino acids. Germline loops: CDR1 SGHNT, CDR2 YYREEE (reference sequence). This sequence joins TRBV5-4 and TRBJ2-3; D is perhaps TRBD2 (5 bases). The sequence was obtained from a woman in her twenties or thirties with active or convalescent COVID-19. Sample: peripheral blood. The CDR3 DNA sequence: TGTGCCAGCAGCTTGGAGGGAGCAACAGATACGCAGTATTTT. Its translation: CASSLEGATDTQYF.